The clone carrying this T cell receptor beta chain was observed many times. The antigen is not known. The data originate from a study of regulatory T cells in long-lasting Graves disease. The time point: newly diagnosed GD, antithyroid drugs for less than 3 months. PBMC-derived RNA was used for the TCR library. As a group, patients came from one endocrinology department in Xi'an, China. EDTA tubes collected 7.5 to 9 milliliters of peripheral blood. General study results and limits: Segments TRBV28, TRBJ1-2 and TRBJ2-5 showed preferential usage in persistent disease.

The CDR3 runs to 13 residues. Germline-derived CDR1 and CDR2 are SGHTA and FQGNSA. Deletions cut 5 bases from V and 15 bases from J, with 20 bases between. Both iRepertoire HTBI primers and Arm-PCR of CDR3 regions were used to build the TCR beta libraries. TCRdb itself ran the multiplex PCR reads through MiXCR, one entry per CDR3 protein. The sample yields about 620,000 distinct CDR3 sequences, 16% seen once. This sample was shared with a second study, whose subject was T cells in Graves' hyperthyroidism and ophthalmopathy.

The sample consisted of peripheral blood mononuclear cells (PBMCs), taken at new diagnosis, from a patient treated with antithyroid drugs. The J gene is TRBJ2-1, the V gene TRBV7-2; D might be TRBD1 or TRBD2, each matching 5 bases. The TCR originated in a woman aged 25 to 45 with Graves disease. CDR3 loop: CASSIGTAMKAFF. Here the CDR3 DNA reads TGTGCCAGCAGCATTGGGACGGCCATGAAGGCGTTCTTC.